These 9 T cell receptor beta chains were sequenced from one sample in a study of CD8+ T cells in alopecia areata. Isolated RNA was reverse transcribed into cDNA used as the sequencing template. Repertoires were generated with immunoSEQ multiplex PCR, while TCRdb's copy carries only in-frame clones and drops some. The sample lists approximately 57,000 clones; around 96% were seen once. The sample was CD8+ T cells sorted from blood, taken at week 0. The receptor set was obtained from a human donor with alopecia areata.

The genes are TRBV29-1 and TRBJ2-5; D gene ambiguous. Germline-derived CDR1 and CDR2 are SQVTM and ANQGSEA. The CDR3 is 10 amino acids. The V end was cut by 5 bases, the J end by 5 bases, with 6 bases between. The CDR3 DNA reads TGCAGCGTTCTAGACGAGACCCAGTACTTC. This encodes CSVLDETQYF.

This chain connects TRBV27 to TRBJ2-5; a weak D match, TRBD1 (5 bases). Germline V gene lookup returns CDR1 MNHEY and CDR2 SMNVEV (reference sequence). The CDR3 extends over 15 amino acids. V was cut by 1 base and J by 0 bases, with 9 bases left in between. CDR3 sequence reads: CASSLWGYNQETQYF. The CDR3 nucleotides read TGTGCCAGCAGTTTATGGGGCTATAACCAAGAGACCCAGTACTTC.

The V gene is TRBV5-6, the J gene TRBJ2-1, with 11 bases lining up with TRBD2. J was trimmed by 9 bases and V by 4 bases; bases with no gene match: 9. This CDR3 is 15 amino acids long. Germline V gives CDR1 SGHDT, CDR2 YYEEEE. CDR3 protein: CASSPFSGGAGEQFF. The CDR3 DNA is TGTGCCAGCAGCCCCTTTAGCGGGGGGGCCGGTGAGCAGTTCTTC. Looking up the rest from reference TRBV5-6 and TRBJ2-1 gives the full variable domain: DAGVTQSPTHLIKTRGQQVTLRCSPKSGHDTVSWYQQALGQGPQFIFQYYEEEERQRGNFPDRFSGHQFPNYSSELNVNALLLGDSALYLCASSPFSGGAGEQFFGPGTRLTVL.

The genes are TRBV28 and TRBJ1-2; D unresolved. The CDR3 is 13 residues long. The V gene's germline CDR1 is MDHEN and CDR2 SYDVKM. Trimming removed 6 bases at V and 1 base at J, with 9 bases between. CDR3 amino acids: CASRDGYNYGYTF. The CDR3 DNA sequence: TGTGCCAGCAGGGACGGATATAACTATGGCTACACCTTC.

The genes are TRBV6-5 and TRBJ1-2; perhaps TRBD1 as D (5 bases). This CDR3 contains 15 residues. The germline CDR1 and CDR2 sequences are MNHEY and SVGAGI. The germline V and J ends were trimmed by 7 bases and 2 bases, with 17 bases remaining between them. The CDR3 DNA follows: TGTGCCAGCACCCCCCGGGGCCTTCAGAACTATGGCTACACCTTC. It specifies CASTPRGLQNYGYTF.

The chain uses TRBV7-6 and TRBJ2-1; maybe TRBD1 (7 bases). The CDR3 runs to 16 residues. CDR1 is SGHVS and CDR2 is FNYEAQ in the germline V gene. V lost 5 bases and J 6 bases, leaving 20 bases between the germline ends. CDR3 sequence reads: CASSPQGGQPVNEQFF. The CDR3 DNA reads TGTGCCAGCAGCCCGCAGGGGGGACAGCCGGTCAATGAGCAGTTCTTC.

The rearrangement uses TRBV5-4 and TRBJ2-1; D perhaps matches TRBD2 (5 bases). The CDR3 spans 13 residues. The ends were cut back, 0 bases at V and 7 bases at J, with 8 bases in the middle. Germline V CDR1 and CDR2: SGHNT, YYREEE (reference sequence). CDR3 DNA: TGTGCCAGCAGCTTGGGCTGGAGGAATGAGCAGTTCTTC. Translation: CASSLGWRNEQFF.

The V and J genes are TRBV4-2 and TRBJ2-1; D ambiguous. Trimming shortened V by 0 bases and J by 6 bases, and 12 bases separated the two germline ends. Germline V lookup: CDR1 LGHNA, CDR2 YNFKEQ. The CDR3 covers 15 residues. The CDR3 here is CASSQDLARVNEQFF. The CDR3 region has the DNA TGTGCCAGCAGCCAAGATCTTGCTCGAGTCAATGAGCAGTTCTTC.

The chain carries TRBV11-1 and TRBJ2-7; 11 bases line up with TRBD1. Germline CDR1 SGHAT, CDR2 FQDESV (reference sequence). This CDR3 has 17 amino acids. The V segment lost 1 base and the J segment 5 bases; nucleotides outside the gene matches: 10. The CDR3 region is CASSLVPGTGGSHEQYF. In DNA, the CDR3 is TGTGCCAGCAGCTTAGTACCGGGGACAGGGGGTTCCCACGAGCAGTACTTC. Full variable domain (missing parts from reference TRBV11-1 and TRBJ2-7): EAEVAQSPRYKITEKSQAVAFWCDPISGHATLYWYRQILGQGPELLVQFQDESVVDDSQLPKDRFSAERLKGVDSTLKIQPAELGDSAMYLCASSLVPGTGGSHEQYFGPGTRLTVT.